Here is one T cell receptor beta chain with its context. As yet, its antigen is unknown. With 3 bases removed from V and 2 bases from J, the gap between germline ends came to 14 bases. CDR1 and CDR2 (germline): MNHEY, SMNVEV (reference sequence). The CDR3 sequence is 16 residues long. This sample is part of a study of T cell responses to AZD1222 COVID-19 vaccine. Across the study: Some second doses came at about 4 weeks and others at about 12 weeks; these were pooled. Findings of the study overall: An increase in Spike-specific TCR breadth and depth was observed after two AZD1222 doses. Only six or seven AZD1222 recipients tested seropositive at baseline.

Produced via immunoSEQ multiplex PCR; TCRdb's table is partial and in-frame only. Of 120,000 or so clones detected, under 95% appear once; the ten largest clones hold about 8.3%. Sample: peripheral blood, taken on day 0 of AZD1222 vaccination. This sequence was found in an adult in good health. The V call is TRBV27, the J call TRBJ1-5, with a tentative D call TRBD1 (6 bases). Here the CDR3 DNA reads TGTGCCAGCAGTTTTTCGGGGGCGAGGGGCAATCAGCCCCAGCATTTT. Encoded protein: CASSFSGARGNQPQHF.